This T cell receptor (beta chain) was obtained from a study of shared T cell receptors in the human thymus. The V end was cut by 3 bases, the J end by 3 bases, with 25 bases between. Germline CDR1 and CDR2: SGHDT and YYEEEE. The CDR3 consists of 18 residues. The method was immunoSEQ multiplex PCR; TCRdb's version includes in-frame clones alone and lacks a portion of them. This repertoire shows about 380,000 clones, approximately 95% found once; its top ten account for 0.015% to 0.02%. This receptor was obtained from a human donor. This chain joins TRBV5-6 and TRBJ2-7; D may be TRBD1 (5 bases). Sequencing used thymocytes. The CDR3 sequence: CASSYQRWWGREGYEQYF. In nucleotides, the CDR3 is TGTGCCAGCAGCTACCAGAGGTGGTGGGGCAGGGAAGGCTACGAGCAGTACTTC.